The table lists the clone carrying this T cell receptor (beta chain) with many counts. What it binds is not known. Via MiXCR, TCRdb re-called the multiplex PCR reads, giving one row per CDR3 protein. This sample yields some 100,000 distinct CDR3 sequences, of which around 20% are seen a single time; approximately 1.2% belongs to the top ten. V was trimmed by 1 base and J by 1 base, leaving 9 bases between them. Germline V lookup: CDR1 SGHTS, CDR2 YDEGEE. This CDR3 contains 14 residues. This sample stems from a study of breast tumors, draining lymph nodes, adjacent tissues. Overall study results and limits: The lymph node origin of tumor T cells was framed as consistent with a hypothesis, not demonstrated.

Breast cancer patients provided tissue from their axillary draining lymph nodes. The chain recombines TRBV5-8 with TRBJ2-7; possible D gene TRBD1, 6 bases. The receptor was derived from a female donor with breast cancer. Some clones in this sample may be carry-over from other donors' samples. Sequenced sample: axillary lymph node tissue. CDR3 in DNA: TGTGCCAGCAGCTTGTACAGGGCTTCCTACGAGCAGTACTTC. This encodes CASSLYRASYEQYF.